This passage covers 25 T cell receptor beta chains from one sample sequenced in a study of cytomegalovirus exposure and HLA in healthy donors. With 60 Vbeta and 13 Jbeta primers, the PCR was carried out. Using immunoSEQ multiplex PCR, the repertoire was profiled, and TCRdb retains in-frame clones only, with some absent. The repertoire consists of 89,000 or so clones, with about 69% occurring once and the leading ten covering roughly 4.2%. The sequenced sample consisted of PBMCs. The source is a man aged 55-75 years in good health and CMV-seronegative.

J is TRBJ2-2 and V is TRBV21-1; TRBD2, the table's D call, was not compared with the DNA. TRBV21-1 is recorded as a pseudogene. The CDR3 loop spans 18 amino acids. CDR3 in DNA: TGTGCCAGCAGCAAAGTTAAGTTCGGGGGGACCAACACCGGGGAGCTGTTTTTT. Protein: CASSKVKFGGTNTGELFF.

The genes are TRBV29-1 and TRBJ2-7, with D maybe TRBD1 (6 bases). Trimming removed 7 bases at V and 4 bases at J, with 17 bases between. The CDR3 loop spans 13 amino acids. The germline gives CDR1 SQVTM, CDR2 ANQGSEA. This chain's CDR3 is CSAGAAVGYEQYF. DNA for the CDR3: TGCAGCGCAGGGGCTGCCGTAGGGTACGAGCAGTACTTC.

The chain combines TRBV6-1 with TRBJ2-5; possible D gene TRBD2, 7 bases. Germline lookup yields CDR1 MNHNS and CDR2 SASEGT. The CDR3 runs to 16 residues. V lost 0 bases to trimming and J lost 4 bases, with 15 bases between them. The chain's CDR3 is CASSEASGGVRETQYF. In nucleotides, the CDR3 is TGTGCCAGCAGTGAAGCATCGGGGGGCGTCCGAGAGACCCAGTACTTC.

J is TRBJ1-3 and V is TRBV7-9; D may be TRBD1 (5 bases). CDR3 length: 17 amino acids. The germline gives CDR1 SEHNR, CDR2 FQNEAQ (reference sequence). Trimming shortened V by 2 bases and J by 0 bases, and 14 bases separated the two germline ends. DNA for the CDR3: TGTGCCAGCAGCTTAAGCTATACAGGAATCTCTGGAAACACCATATATTTT. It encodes CASSLSYTGISGNTIYF.

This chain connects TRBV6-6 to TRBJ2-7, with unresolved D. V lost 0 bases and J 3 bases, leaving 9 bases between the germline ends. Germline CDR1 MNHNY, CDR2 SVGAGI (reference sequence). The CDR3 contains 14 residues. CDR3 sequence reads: CASSYSAEVYEQYF. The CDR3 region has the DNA TGTGCCAGCAGTTACTCAGCTGAGGTCTACGAGCAGTACTTC.

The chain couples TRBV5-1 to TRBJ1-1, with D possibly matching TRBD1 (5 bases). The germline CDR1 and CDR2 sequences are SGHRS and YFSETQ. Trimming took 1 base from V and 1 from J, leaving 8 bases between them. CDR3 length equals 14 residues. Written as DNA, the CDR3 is TGCGCCAGCAGCTTGAAGGGGTGGAACACTGAAGCTTTCTTT. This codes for CASSLKGWNTEAFF.

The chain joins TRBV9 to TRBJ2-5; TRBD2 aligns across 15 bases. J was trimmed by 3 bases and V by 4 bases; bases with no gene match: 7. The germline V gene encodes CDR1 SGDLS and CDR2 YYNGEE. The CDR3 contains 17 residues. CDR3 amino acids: CASSLYWTSGGEETQYF. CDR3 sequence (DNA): TGTGCCAGCAGCCTCTACTGGACTAGCGGGGGGGAAGAGACCCAGTACTTC.

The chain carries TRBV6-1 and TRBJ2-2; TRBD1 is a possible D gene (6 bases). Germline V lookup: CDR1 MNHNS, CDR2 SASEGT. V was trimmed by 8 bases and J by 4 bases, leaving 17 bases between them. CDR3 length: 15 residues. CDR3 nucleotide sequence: TGTGCCAGCGGGAGAACAGGGTCCATCACCGGGGAGCTGTTTTTT. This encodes CASGRTGSITGELFF.

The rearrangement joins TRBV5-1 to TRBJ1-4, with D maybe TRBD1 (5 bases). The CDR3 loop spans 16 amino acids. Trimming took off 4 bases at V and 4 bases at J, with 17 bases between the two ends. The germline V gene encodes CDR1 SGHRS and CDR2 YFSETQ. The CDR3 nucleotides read TGCGCCAGCAGCCCCTTGCAGGGATCGGGTAATGAAAAACTGTTTTTT. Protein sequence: CASSPLQGSGNEKLFF.

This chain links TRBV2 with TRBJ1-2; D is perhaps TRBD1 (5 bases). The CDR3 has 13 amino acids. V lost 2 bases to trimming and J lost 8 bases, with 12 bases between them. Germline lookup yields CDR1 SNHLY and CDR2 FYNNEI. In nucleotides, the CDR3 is TGTGCCAGCAGTGAAAGTCGGGGGGACGGCTACACCTTC. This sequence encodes CASSESRGDGYTF. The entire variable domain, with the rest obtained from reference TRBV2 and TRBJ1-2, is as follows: EPEVTQTPSHQVTQMGQEVILRCVPISNHLYFYWYRQILGQKVEFLVSFYNNEISEKSEIFDDQFSVERPDGSNFTLKIRSTKLEDSAMYFCASSESRGDGYTFGSGTRLTVV.

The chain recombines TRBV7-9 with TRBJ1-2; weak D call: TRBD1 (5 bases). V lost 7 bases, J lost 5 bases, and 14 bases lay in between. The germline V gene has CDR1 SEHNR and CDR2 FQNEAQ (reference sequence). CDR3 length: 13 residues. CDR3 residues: CASKGPGPYGYTF. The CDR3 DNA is TGTGCCAGCAAGGGGCCCGGCCCTTATGGCTACACCTTC.

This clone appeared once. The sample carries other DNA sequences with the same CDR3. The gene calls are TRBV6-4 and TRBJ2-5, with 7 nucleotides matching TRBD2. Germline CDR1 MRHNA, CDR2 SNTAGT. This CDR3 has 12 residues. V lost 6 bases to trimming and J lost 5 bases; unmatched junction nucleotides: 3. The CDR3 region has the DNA TGTGCCAGCAGCGGGGGGAAGGAGACCCAGTACTTC. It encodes CASSGGKETQYF.

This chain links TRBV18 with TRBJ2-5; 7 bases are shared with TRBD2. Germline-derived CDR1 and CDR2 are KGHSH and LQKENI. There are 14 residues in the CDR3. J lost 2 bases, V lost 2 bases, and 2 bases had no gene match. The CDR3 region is CASSPGGGQETQYF. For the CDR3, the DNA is TGTGCCAGCTCACCAGGGGGAGGGCAAGAGACCCAGTACTTC.

The CDR3 region has the DNA TGTGCCAGCGGGAGGACAGGGGTTGTCAATGAGCAGTTCTTC. This encodes CASGRTGVVNEQFF. The chain uses TRBV6-1 and TRBJ2-1; 9 nucleotides line up with TRBD1. The J segment lost 6 bases and the V segment lost 8 bases, leaving 8 bases of the junction unmatched. CDR1 and CDR2 from the germline V gene are MNHNS and SASEGT. The CDR3 consists of 14 residues.

CDR3 DNA: TGTGCCAGCAGCACAACCGGGACAGGGAACACTGAAGCTTTCTTT. Protein product: CASSTTGTGNTEAFF. The chain links TRBV5-6 to TRBJ1-1; TRBD1 matches 8 bases. From germline, CDR1 is SGHDT and CDR2 YYEEEE. The CDR3 sequence is 15 residues long. V was pared by 4 bases and J by 1 base, with 6 bases of the junction left unmatched.

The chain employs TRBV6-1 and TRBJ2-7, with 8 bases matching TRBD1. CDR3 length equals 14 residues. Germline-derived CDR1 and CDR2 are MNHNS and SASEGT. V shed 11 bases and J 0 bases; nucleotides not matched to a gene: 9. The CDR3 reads CAVVRDRSSYEQYF. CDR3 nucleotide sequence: TGTGCCGTTGTCCGGGACAGGAGCTCCTACGAGCAGTACTTC.

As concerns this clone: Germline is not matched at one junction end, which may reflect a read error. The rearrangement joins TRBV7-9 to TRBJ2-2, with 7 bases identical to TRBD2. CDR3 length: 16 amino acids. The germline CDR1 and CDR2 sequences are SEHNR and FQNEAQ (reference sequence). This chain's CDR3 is CSSSLPSGANTGELFF. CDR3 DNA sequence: TGTTCCAGCAGCTTACCCAGCGGGGCGAACACCGGGGAGCTGTTTTTT.

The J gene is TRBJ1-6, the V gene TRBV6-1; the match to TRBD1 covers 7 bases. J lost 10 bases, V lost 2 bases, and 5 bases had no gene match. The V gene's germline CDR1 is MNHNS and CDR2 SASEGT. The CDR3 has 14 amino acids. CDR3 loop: CASSERRGPSPLHF. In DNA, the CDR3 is TGTGCCAGCAGTGAAAGAAGGGGGCCCTCACCCCTCCACTTT.

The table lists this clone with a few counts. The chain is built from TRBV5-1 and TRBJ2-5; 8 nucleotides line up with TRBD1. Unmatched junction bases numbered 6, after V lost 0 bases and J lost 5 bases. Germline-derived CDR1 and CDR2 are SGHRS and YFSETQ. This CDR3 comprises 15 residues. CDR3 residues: CASSLGAGGVETQYF. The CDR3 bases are TGCGCCAGCAGCTTGGGGGCAGGGGGCGTGGAGACCCAGTACTTC. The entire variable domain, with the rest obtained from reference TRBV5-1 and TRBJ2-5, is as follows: KAGVTQTPRYLIKTRGQQVTLSCSPISGHRSVSWYQQTPGQGLQFLFEYFSETQRNKGNFPGRFSGRQFSNSRSEMNVSTLELGDSALYLCASSLGAGGVETQYFGPGTRLLVL.

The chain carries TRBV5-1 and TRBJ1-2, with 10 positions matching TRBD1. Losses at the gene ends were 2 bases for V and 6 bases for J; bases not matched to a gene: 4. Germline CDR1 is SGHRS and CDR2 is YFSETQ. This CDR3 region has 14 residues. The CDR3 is CASSLGQGDHGYTF. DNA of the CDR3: TGCGCCAGCAGCTTAGGACAGGGGGATCATGGCTACACCTTC.

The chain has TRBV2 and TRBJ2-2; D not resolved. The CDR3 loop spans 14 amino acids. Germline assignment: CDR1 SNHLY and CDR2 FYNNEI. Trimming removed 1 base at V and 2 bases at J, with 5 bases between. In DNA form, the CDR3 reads TGTGCCAGCAGTGAAGGTAGAAACACCGGGGAGCTGTTTTTT. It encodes CASSEGRNTGELFF.

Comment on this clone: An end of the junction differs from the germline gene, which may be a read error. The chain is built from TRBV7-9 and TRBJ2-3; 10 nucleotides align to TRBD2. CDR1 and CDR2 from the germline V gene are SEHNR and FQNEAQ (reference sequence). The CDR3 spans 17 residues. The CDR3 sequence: CSSSSRLAGPSTDTQYF. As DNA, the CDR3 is TGTTCCAGCAGCTCTCGACTAGCGGGCCCTAGCACAGATACGCAGTATTTT.

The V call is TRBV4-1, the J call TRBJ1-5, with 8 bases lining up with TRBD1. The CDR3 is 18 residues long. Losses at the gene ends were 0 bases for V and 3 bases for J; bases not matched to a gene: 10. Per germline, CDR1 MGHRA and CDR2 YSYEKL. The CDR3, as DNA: TGCGCCAGCAGCCAAGACTATACAGGGGGGTTTTTCAATCAGCCCCAGCATTTT. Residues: CASSQDYTGGFFNQPQHF.

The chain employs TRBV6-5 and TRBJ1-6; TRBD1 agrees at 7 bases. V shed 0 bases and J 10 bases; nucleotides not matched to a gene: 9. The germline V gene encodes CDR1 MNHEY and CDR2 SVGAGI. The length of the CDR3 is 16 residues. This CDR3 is CASSYSRGQGGSPLHF. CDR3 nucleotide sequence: TGTGCCAGCAGTTACTCGAGGGGCCAGGGGGGCTCACCCCTCCACTTT.

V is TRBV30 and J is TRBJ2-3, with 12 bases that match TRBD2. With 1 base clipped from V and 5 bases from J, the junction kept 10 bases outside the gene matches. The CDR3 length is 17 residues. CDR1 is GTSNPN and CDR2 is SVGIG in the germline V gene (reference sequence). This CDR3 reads CAWSGGLAGGKVDTQYF. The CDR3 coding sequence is TGTGCCTGGAGTGGGGGGCTAGCGGGGGGGAAAGTAGATACGCAGTATTTT.